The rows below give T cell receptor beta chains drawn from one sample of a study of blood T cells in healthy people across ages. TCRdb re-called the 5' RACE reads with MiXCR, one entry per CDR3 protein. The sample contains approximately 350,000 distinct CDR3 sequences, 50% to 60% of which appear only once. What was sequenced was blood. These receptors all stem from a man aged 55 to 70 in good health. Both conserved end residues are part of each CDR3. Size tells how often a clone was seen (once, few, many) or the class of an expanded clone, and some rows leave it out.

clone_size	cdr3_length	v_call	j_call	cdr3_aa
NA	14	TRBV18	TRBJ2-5	CASSLRQGQETQYF
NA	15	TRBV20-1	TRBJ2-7	CSAHHGGLPSYEQYF
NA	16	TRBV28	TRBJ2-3	CASSFSGFPGTDTQYF
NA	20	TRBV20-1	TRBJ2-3	CSARKRGTTSGRIRADTQYF
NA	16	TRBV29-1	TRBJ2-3	CSVAGGQPVRGYTQYF
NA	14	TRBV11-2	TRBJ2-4	CASSPTWEANIQYF
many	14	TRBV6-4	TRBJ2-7	CASSGSGDSYEQYF
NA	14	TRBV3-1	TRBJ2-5	CASSQRQGQETQYF
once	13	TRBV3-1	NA	CASSQLGLNIQYF
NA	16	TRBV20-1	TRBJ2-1	CSARDLSGSGYNEQFF
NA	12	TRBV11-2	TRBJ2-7	CASSFDGYEQYF
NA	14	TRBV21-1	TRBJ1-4	CASSSPREGKKLFF
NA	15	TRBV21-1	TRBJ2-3	CASSRGLNELDTQYF
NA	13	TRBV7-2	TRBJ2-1	CASSPPSVDEQFF
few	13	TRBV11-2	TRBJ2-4	CASSLNRESIQYF
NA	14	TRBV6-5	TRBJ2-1	CASSSTFPDLRQFF
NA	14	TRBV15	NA	CATSRDPAEETQYF
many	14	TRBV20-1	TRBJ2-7	CSARDGREYYEQYF
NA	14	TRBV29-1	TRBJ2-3	CSGCSGTSPDTQYF
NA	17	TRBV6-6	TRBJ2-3	CASSSSGTSGRSDTQYF
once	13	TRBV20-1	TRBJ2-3	CSASNFGTDTQYF
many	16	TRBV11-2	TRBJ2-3	CASSLGSLGSTDTQYF
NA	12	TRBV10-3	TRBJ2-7	CAISETVWVQYF
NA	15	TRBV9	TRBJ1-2	CASSVVFEGEKSYTF
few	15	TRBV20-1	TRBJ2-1	CSASNDLQGNNEQFF
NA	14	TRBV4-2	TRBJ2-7	CASSREGPSLEQYF
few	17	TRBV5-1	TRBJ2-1	CASSLLGGTVTYNEQFF
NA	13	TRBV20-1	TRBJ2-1	CSATTDSGNEQFF
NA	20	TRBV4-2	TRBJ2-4	CASSPSRPGTSVVAKNIQYF